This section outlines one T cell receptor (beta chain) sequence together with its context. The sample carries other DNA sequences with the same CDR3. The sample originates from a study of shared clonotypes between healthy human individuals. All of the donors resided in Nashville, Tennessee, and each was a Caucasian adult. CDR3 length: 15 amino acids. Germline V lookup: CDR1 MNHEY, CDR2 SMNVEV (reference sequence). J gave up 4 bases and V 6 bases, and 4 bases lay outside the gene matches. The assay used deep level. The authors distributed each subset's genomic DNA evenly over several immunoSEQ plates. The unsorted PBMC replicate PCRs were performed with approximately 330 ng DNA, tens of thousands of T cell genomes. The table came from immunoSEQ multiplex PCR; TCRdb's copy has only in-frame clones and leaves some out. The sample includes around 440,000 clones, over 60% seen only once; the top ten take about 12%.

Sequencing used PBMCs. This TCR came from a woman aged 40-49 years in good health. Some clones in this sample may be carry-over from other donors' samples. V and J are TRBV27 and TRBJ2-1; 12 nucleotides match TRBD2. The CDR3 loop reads CASSPGTSGYNEQFF. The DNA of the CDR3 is TGTGCCAGCAGCCCCGGGACTAGCGGGTACAATGAGCAGTTCTTC.